The following is a T cell receptor beta chain sequence with its context. What it recognizes is unknown. CDR1 is SGHTA and CDR2 is FQGNSA in the germline V gene. CDR3 length: 15 amino acids. V was pared by 5 bases and J by 4 bases, with 4 bases of the junction left unmatched. PCR used 60 Vbeta primers and 13 Jbeta primers. The repertoire was sequenced with immunoSEQ multiplex PCR; TCRdb's copy has only in-frame clones and lacks some. The repertoire holds some 150,000 clones, about 72% seen once, with more than 1.2% in the top ten. This sample is drawn from a study of cytomegalovirus exposure and HLA in healthy donors. Study results and caveats: Only CMV serostatus was available as immune exposure information.

Sequencing was done on a sample of PBMCs. This rearrangement joins TRBV7-2 to TRBJ1-3, with TRBD1 identical over 11 bases. The TCR comes from a male donor in good health and CMV-seronegative. The CDR3 is CASSPGTGGGNTIYF. In DNA form, the CDR3 reads TGTGCCAGCAGCCCCGGGACAGGGGGGGGAAACACCATATATTTT.